This TCR beta chain was recovered during a study of human T cells and chemical hapten exposure. Time point: patch test 1, 2 weeks after DPC sensitization. Stated treatment: therapeutic diphenylcyclopropenone sensitization with weekly scalp DPC. CDR3 length equals 15 residues. Germline V gene lookup returns CDR1 ENHRY and CDR2 SYGVKD. Trimming took off 10 bases at V and 0 bases at J, with 13 bases between the two ends. At least ten counts were recorded for this clonotype. Each CDR3 protein gets one entry after TCRdb re-called the RACE reads with MiXCR. The profile shows some 380,000 distinct CDR3 sequences, approximately 4.4% of them singletons.

This sequence originates from a woman in her forties or fifties with alopecia areata. Some clones in this sample may be carry-over from other donors' samples. Specimen: whole blood, collected in connection with sensitization to the hapten diphenylcyclopropenone (DPC). The rearrangement links TRBV10-3 to TRBJ2-6, with a tentative D call TRBD2 (5 bases). Here the CDR3 DNA reads TGTGCCACCCAGGCGGCGGGCTCTGGGGCCAACGTCCTGACTTTC. The encoded protein is CATQAAGSGANVLTF.